The clone carrying this T cell receptor (beta chain) was observed many times. Its antigen is currently unknown. These data come from a study of T cell repertoires in cytomegalovirus infection. About the study: It was the public TCR beta signatures that indicated both CMV infection and matching HLA type. Study-level results: Summed frequency of public TCR beta families distinguished CMV carriers with the relevant HLA. The ex vivo response was dominated by HLA-C-restricted CMV-specific TCR beta clonotypes.

MiXCR, applied by TCRdb to the reads, yields one record per CDR3 protein. Found here are approximately 250,000 distinct CDR3 sequences, approximately 6.7% of them singletons; the top ten hold around 6%. Germline CDR1 and CDR2: DFQATT and SNEGSKA (reference sequence). CDR3 size: 12 residues. Between the trimmed V and J ends, which lost 2 bases and 6 bases, there was a span of 10 bases. This rearrangement joins TRBV20-1 to TRBJ1-1, with D uncertain. This TCR derives from a human donor in good health (CMV status not recorded). Some clones in this sample may be carry-over from other donors' samples. Source material: PBMCs. The CDR3 nucleotides are TGCAGTGCTAGATTCAACGTTGCTGAAGCTTTCTTT. Protein: CSARFNVAEAFF.